This T cell receptor (beta chain) was profiled in a study of T cell responses to AZD1222 COVID-19 vaccine. With 1 base clipped from V and 2 bases from J, the junction kept 3 bases outside the gene matches. This CDR3 spans 15 amino acids. Germline V lookup: CDR1 MGHRA, CDR2 YSYEKL. This clone has just one count. Libraries were prepared by immunoSEQ multiplex PCR; TCRdb keeps only in-frame clonotypes and omits some of them. Found here are about 170,000 clones, 87% of them singletons; the top ten hold roughly 1.1%. The receptor was isolated from an adult who received the AZD1222 COVID-19 vaccine. The sequencing here drew on peripheral blood, taken 28 days after the second AZD1222 dose. The V call is TRBV4-1, the J call TRBJ1-1; 8 bases match TRBD1. The CDR3 here is CASSQGDRGNTEAFF. Here the CDR3 DNA reads TGCGCCAGCAGCCAAGGTGACAGGGGTAACACTGAAGCTTTCTTT.